This entry lists 14 T cell receptor beta chains sequenced from one sample in a study of blood T cell repertoires in COVID-19 (dated by TCRdb to 2018 to 2021). Libraries were built with the immunoSEQ multiplex PCR assay. TCRdb provides this immuneACCESS table in a form limited to in-frame rearrangements. Some clones are lacking; in checked studies, under half of them reflect an unresolved V gene, and why the rest are absent is not known. This sample gives 150,000 to 200,000 clones in total; approximately 83% of them show up just once. Jointly, the top ten make up over 2.5% of the sample. Sequences were obtained from peripheral blood. Receptor source: a man between 60 and 75 years old with acute or convalescent COVID-19.

The chain recombines TRBV6-4 with TRBJ2-3, with TRBD2 matching 13 bases. CDR1 MRHNA and CDR2 SNTAGT come from the germline V gene. The trim removed 2 bases at V and 3 bases at J, leaving 5 bases unmatched. The CDR3 covers 17 residues. In nucleotides, the CDR3 is TGTGCCAGCAGTGACCCCCCGACTAGCGGGAGGACAGATACGCAGTATTTT. Its translation: CASSDPPTSGRTDTQYF.

V and J are TRBV11-2 and TRBJ2-7; 9 positions agree with TRBD2. The CDR3 runs 16 residues. J gave up 2 bases and V 1 base, and 6 bases lay outside the gene matches. Looked up from germline, CDR1 is SGHAT and CDR2 is FQNNGV. CDR3 in amino acids: CASSLGSSGTAYEQYF. The CDR3 region has the DNA TGTGCCAGCAGCTTAGGCTCTAGCGGGACAGCCTACGAGCAGTACTTC.

The V gene is TRBV7-9, the J gene TRBJ2-2; a possible D gene is TRBD2 (6 bases). V lost 5 bases, J lost 1 base, and 17 bases lay in between. Germline assignment: CDR1 SEHNR and CDR2 FQNEAQ (reference sequence). The CDR3 has 17 amino acids. CDR3 nucleotide sequence: TGTGCCAGCAGCCACGCCGGGGGTGGATGGAACACCGGGGAGCTGTTTTTT. This gives the protein CASSHAGGGWNTGELFF.

The chain recombines TRBV13 with TRBJ2-7; 9 nucleotides match TRBD2. Losses at the gene ends were 11 bases for V and 6 bases for J; bases not matched to a gene: 20. Germline CDR1 reads PRHDT; CDR2 reads FYEKMQ (reference sequence). CDR3 size: 16 residues. The CDR3 spells CAGGLKLAGNTIEQYF. CDR3 in DNA: TGTGCCGGCGGTTTAAAGCTAGCGGGAAATACTATCGAGCAGTACTTC.

For the CDR3, the DNA is TGTGCCAGCAGCTTCGGTCGGGGAACGACCCAGTACTTC. Translated: CASSFGRGTTQYF. The gene calls are TRBV5-6 and TRBJ2-5; maybe TRBD2 (5 bases). This CDR3 has 13 residues. V was shortened by 2 bases and J by 7 bases, with 12 bases between the two germline ends. CDR1 is SGHDT and CDR2 is YYEEEE in the germline V gene.

The rearrangement links TRBV3-1 (or the pseudogene TRBV3-2) to TRBJ2-7; tentative D call: TRBD2 (6 bases). The CDR3 consists of 15 residues. Trimming stripped 3 bases from V and 2 bases from J, with 14 bases between. Germline V gives CDR1 LGHDT, CDR2 YNNKEL (reference sequence). The CDR3 sequence is CASSQRDWLTYEQYF. The CDR3 bases are TGTGCCAGCAGCCAGAGGGACTGGCTGACCTACGAGCAGTACTTC.

The J gene is TRBJ2-7, the V gene TRBV6-5; 8 bases fit TRBD2. Losses at the gene ends were 5 bases for V and 3 bases for J; bases not matched to a gene: 6. The germline V gene encodes CDR1 MNHEY and CDR2 SVGAGI. This CDR3 contains 14 residues. The CDR3 region has the DNA TGTGCCAGCAGTCCCGGACTAGCAGGCTACGAGCAGTACTTC. Protein: CASSPGLAGYEQYF.

This chain links TRBV9 with TRBJ2-3, with 9 positions matching TRBD2. Germline V gives CDR1 SGDLS, CDR2 YYNGEE. With 0 bases clipped from V and 6 bases from J, the junction kept 5 bases outside the gene matches. This CDR3 region has 15 residues. CDR3 sequence (DNA): TGTGCCAGCAGCGTAGGGCTAGCGGGACGGGATACGCAGTATTTT. Its protein is CASSVGLAGRDTQYF.

This chain links TRBV29-1 with TRBJ2-1, with D perhaps TRBD1 (6 bases). The V end was cut by 7 bases, the J end by 0 bases, with 13 bases between. Per germline, CDR1 SQVTM and CDR2 ANQGSEA. CDR3 length: 14 amino acids. CDR3 nucleotides: TGCAGCGCCCTCGGCAGGGGCTCCTACAATGAGCAGTTCTTC. Its translation is CSALGRGSYNEQFF.

The chain carries TRBV27 and TRBJ2-7; D might be TRBD1 (6 bases). V shed 3 bases and J shed 2 bases, with 20 bases lying between them. This CDR3 has 17 residues. In germline, CDR1 is MNHEY, CDR2 SMNVEV (reference sequence). The CDR3 nucleotides read TGTGCCAGCAGTTTTGGCCCCTTCTGGGGGCAAACCTACGAGCAGTACTTC. Its protein is CASSFGPFWGQTYEQYF.

The chain links TRBV14 to TRBJ2-7; 7 bases align to TRBD2. The junction had 9 bases not matched to a gene; V was cut back by 4 bases and J by 0 bases. Germline lookup yields CDR1 SGHDN and CDR2 FVKESK. The length of the CDR3 is 16 residues. CDR3 sequence: CASSLYRASGSYEQYF. CDR3 bases: TGTGCCAGCAGCCTCTATAGGGCTAGCGGCTCCTACGAGCAGTACTTC.

The chain is built from TRBV4-2 and TRBJ2-6; 7 nucleotides line up with TRBD1. J gave up 0 bases and V 3 bases, and 5 bases lay outside the gene matches. CDR3 length: 17 amino acids. Germline V CDR1 and CDR2: LGHNA, YNFKEQ. In DNA, the CDR3 is TGTGCCAGCAGCCAGGGAACAGGGGCCTCTGGGGCCAACGTCCTGACTTTC. Translating it yields CASSQGTGASGANVLTF.

This sequence joins TRBV6-1 and TRBJ1-1; 8 bases align to TRBD1. The CDR3 spans 16 residues. With 2 bases clipped from V and 7 bases from J, the junction kept 12 bases outside the gene matches. CDR1 and CDR2 (germline): MNHNS, SASEGT. CDR3 nucleotides: TGTGCCAGCAGTGAAAGGCCGCAGGGGGCGAGAGTTGAAGCTTTCTTT. It codes for CASSERPQGARVEAFF.

The V gene is TRBV5-8, the J gene TRBJ2-4; the D gene is possibly TRBD2 (7 bases). The germline CDR1 and CDR2 sequences are SGHTS and YDEGEE. CDR3 length equals 13 residues. Between the trimmed V and J ends, which lost 4 bases and 9 bases, there was a span of 14 bases. The CDR3 loop reads CASSPQGRVIQYF. CDR3 in DNA: TGTGCCAGCAGCCCCCAGGGGAGGGTCATTCAGTACTTC.